This section outlines one T cell receptor (beta chain) sequence together with its context. Its antigen is unidentified. Healthy Caucasians, and only they, were the donors. These data come from a study of identical twins. Findings and caveats of the study: Compared with models, monozygotic twins showed more out-of-frame TCR alpha sharing.

TCRdb reprocessed the 5' RACE reads with MiXCR, giving one entry per CDR3 protein. The profile shows approximately 700,000 distinct CDR3 sequences, about 20% of them singletons. The CDR3 consists of 16 residues. Germline V gives CDR1 SQVTM, CDR2 ANQGSEA. V was pared by 4 bases and J by 4 bases, with 20 bases between. The same data also contributed to another study, on T cells expressing NK-cell markers. Per that study: About 1.0-7.0% of CD8+ T cells in roughly six donors belonged to dominant NKG2C+ clonotypes. The CD3+CD56-NKG2C+ fraction of several donors was also led by these clonotypes.

This clonotype originated in a woman between 18 and 30 years old in good health. Sequenced: PBMCs. The gene calls are TRBV29-1 and TRBJ2-1; D is possibly TRBD2 (7 bases). Here the CDR3 reads CSVVGGRGGVYNEQFF. Written as DNA, the CDR3 is TGCAGCGTTGTCGGGGGGCGCGGAGGGGTATACAATGAGCAGTTCTTC.